This TCR beta chain was recovered during a study of blood T cell repertoires in COVID-19. This clone occurred a few times. Measured with immunoSEQ multiplex PCR; TCRdb has only the in-frame clones, and not every one. Seen here are about 60,000 clones, 78% observed once, and the top ten hold roughly 23%. CDR3 size: 15 residues. CDR1 is SGHRS and CDR2 is YFSETQ in the germline V gene. The junction had 6 bases not matched to a gene; V was cut back by 2 bases and J by 5 bases. This TCR was sampled from a human donor in a cohort sampled during active COVID-19. Sequenced material: peripheral blood. The J gene is TRBJ2-2, the V gene TRBV5-1; 7 bases align to TRBD1. CDR3 amino acids: CASSFTGEETGELFF. The CDR3 DNA reads as TGCGCCAGCAGCTTTACAGGGGAAGAAACCGGGGAGCTGTTTTTT.